Presented here are 10 T cell receptor beta chains from one specimen sequenced in a study of blood T cells in healthy people across ages. Primers used in a second PCR of about 6 to 11 cycles were a sample-barcoded 5' primer and a J-beta primer mix. TCRdb fed the 5' RACE reads into MiXCR, producing one record per CDR3 protein. The table has 750,000 to 950,000 distinct CDR3 sequences, 29% seen once. These sequences were also reported in another study, on T cells of mothers and their children.

The specimen sequenced was blood. Receptor source: a woman in her thirties or forties in good health.

The CDR3: CAISRQGGSPLHF. The DNA of the CDR3 is TGTGCCATCAGTCGGCAGGGGGGATCACCCCTCCACTTT. The V gene is TRBV10-3, the J gene TRBJ1-6, with 7 bases matching TRBD1. Per germline, CDR1 ENHRY and CDR2 SYGVKD. Trimming took 5 bases from V and 10 from J; bases not matched to a gene: 5. The CDR3 contains 13 residues.

V gene TRBV7-2 combines with J gene TRBJ2-1; TRBD1 agrees at 7 bases. V was clipped by 0 bases and J by 8 bases; unmatched bases: 7. Germline assignment: CDR1 SGHTA and CDR2 FQGNSA. The CDR3 covers 15 residues. The CDR3 DNA sequence: TGTGCCAGCAGCTTAGCACAGGGGTTGGGCGATGAGCAGTTCTTC. Translated, it gives CASSLAQGLGDEQFF.

This clonotype was counted only a few times. The CDR3 region is CASSNRQGSPRAGANVLTF. The CDR3 DNA reads as TGTGCCAGTAGTAACAGACAGGGTTCCCCGAGGGCCGGGGCCAACGTCCTGACTTTC. The chain uses TRBV19 and TRBJ2-6; TRBD1 agrees at 7 bases. Germline V lookup: CDR1 LNHDA, CDR2 SQIVND (reference sequence). J gave up 4 bases and V 4 bases, and 16 bases lay outside the gene matches. The CDR3 is made up of 19 amino acids.

This clonotype was seen just once. The rearrangement uses TRBV7-2 and TRBJ2-3; D might be TRBD2 (6 bases). The CDR3 covers 16 residues. Germline loops: CDR1 SGHTA, CDR2 FQGNSA. Trimming took 5 bases from V and 3 from J, leaving 18 bases between them. CDR3 nucleotides: TGTGCCAGCAGCGCGAGGCGGGGTGAGGGGACAGATACGCAGTATTTT. Translation gives CASSARRGEGTDTQYF.

V is TRBV12-3 or TRBV12-4 and J is TRBJ1-6, with D hard to call. The CDR3 length is 13 residues. The V gene lost 6 bases and the J gene lost 8 bases, with 11 bases spanning the gap. DNA of the CDR3: TGTGCCAGCAGGGTAGACTCGGATTCACCCCTCCACTTT. Its translation: CASRVDSDSPLHF.

This clonotype appeared once. This may be a read error, as it is one base from a much larger clone. This chain connects TRBV29-1 to TRBJ2-7; D call uncertain. Trimming removed 7 bases from V and 0 bases from J, with 10 bases in between. From germline, CDR1 is SQVTM and CDR2 ANQGSEA. The CDR3 covers 12 residues. The CDR3, as DNA: TGCAGCGGTGCGGAAAGCTCCTACGAGCAGTACTTC. Protein sequence: CSGAESSYEQYF.

This clonotype was found a few times. J is TRBJ1-1 and V is TRBV30; tentative D call: TRBD1 (5 bases). The V gene lost 3 bases and the J gene lost 4 bases, with 15 bases spanning the gap. CDR1 is GTSNPN and CDR2 is SVGIG in the germline V gene (reference sequence). The CDR3 length is 14 residues. The CDR3 region is CAWRFDGRGTEAFF. The CDR3 DNA reads TGTGCCTGGAGATTTGACGGGAGGGGCACTGAAGCTTTCTTT. Full variable domain (missing parts from reference TRBV30 and TRBJ1-1): SQTIHQWPATLVQPVGSPLSLECTVEGTSNPNLYWYRQAAGRGLQLLFYSVGIGQISSEVPQNLSASRPQDRQFILSSKKLLLSDSGFYLCAWRFDGRGTEAFFGQGTRLTVV.

This clonotype was counted between two and nine times. The chain employs TRBV20-1 and TRBJ1-5, with TRBD1 matching over 9 bases. V shed 6 bases, J shed 5 bases, and the junction held 8 bases outside the gene matches. The CDR3 covers 14 residues. CDR1 is DFQATT, CDR2 SNEGSKA, per germline (reference sequence). The CDR3 DNA reads as TGCAGTGCAGCTAGGACAGGGGCATATCAGCCCCAGCATTTT. Amino acids: CSAARTGAYQPQHF.

This rearrangement joins TRBV4-1 to TRBJ1-5; D call uncertain. Trimming took 0 bases from V and 0 from J, leaving 9 bases between them. Germline values: CDR1 MGHRA, CDR2 YSYEKL. CDR3 length: 16 amino acids. Here the CDR3 DNA reads TGCGCCAGCAGCCAAGATCAAGGGAATAGCAATCAGCCCCAGCATTTT. It specifies CASSQDQGNSNQPQHF.

The V gene is TRBV2, the J gene TRBJ2-2; D might be TRBD2 (6 bases). V lost 3 bases to trimming and J lost 7 bases, with 12 bases between them. The CDR3 contains 14 residues. Germline-derived CDR1 and CDR2 are SNHLY and FYNNEI. DNA of the CDR3: TGTGCCAGCAGTGAGAGGATGGGGGGCGGGGAGCTGTTTTTT. Residues: CASSERMGGGELFF.